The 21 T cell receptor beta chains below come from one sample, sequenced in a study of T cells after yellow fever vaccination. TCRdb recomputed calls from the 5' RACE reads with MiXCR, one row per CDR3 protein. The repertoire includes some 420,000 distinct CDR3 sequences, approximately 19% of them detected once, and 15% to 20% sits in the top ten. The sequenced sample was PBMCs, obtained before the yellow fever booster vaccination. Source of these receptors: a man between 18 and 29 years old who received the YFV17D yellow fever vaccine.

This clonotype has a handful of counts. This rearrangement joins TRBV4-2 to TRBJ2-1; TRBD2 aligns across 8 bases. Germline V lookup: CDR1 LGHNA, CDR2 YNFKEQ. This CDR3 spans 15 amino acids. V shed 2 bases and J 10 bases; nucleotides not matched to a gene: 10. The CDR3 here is CASSQPGGDFLEQFF. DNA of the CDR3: TGTGCCAGCAGCCAACCCGGGGGGGACTTTTTGGAGCAGTTCTTC.

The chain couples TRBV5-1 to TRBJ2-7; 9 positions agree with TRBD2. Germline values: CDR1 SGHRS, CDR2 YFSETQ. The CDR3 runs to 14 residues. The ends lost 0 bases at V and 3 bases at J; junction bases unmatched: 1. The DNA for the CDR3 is TGCGCCAGCAGCTTGGGTAGCGGGGGCTACGAGCAGTACTTC. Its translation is CASSLGSGGYEQYF.

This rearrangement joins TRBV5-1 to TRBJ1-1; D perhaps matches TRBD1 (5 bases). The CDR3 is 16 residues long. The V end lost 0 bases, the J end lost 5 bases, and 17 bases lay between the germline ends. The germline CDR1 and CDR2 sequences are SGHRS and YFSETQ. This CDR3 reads CASSLAIGVLGTEAFF. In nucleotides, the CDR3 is TGCGCCAGCAGCTTGGCGATAGGGGTCCTTGGGACTGAAGCTTTCTTT.

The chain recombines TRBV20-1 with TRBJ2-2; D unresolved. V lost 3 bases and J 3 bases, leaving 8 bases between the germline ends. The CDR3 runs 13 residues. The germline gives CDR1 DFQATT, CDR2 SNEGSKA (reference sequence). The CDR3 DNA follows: TGCAGTGCTAGCAATGATGACACCGGGGAGCTGTTTTTT. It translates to CSASNDDTGELFF.

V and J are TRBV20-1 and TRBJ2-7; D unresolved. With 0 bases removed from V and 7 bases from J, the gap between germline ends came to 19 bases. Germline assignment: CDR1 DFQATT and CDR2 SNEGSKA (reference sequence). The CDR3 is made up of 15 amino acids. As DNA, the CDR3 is TGCAGTGCTAGAGATCATATTAGATCGGTTCGAGAGCAGTACTTC. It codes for CSARDHIRSVREQYF.

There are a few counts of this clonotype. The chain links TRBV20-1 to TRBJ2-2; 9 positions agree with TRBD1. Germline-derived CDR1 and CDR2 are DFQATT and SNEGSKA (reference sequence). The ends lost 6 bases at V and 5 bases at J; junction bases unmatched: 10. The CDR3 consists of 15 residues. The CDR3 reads CSAMLQGARTGELFF. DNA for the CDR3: TGCAGTGCCATGCTACAGGGGGCCCGGACCGGGGAGCTGTTTTTT.

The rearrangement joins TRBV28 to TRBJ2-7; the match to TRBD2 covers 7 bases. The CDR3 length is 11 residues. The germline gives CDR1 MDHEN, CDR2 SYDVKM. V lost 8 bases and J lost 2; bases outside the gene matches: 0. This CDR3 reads CASRGAYEQYV. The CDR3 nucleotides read TGTGCCAGCCGGGGGGCCTACGAGCAGTACGTC.

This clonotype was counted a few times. The CDR3 DNA follows: TGCAGCGTCGGACAGGGGGTTCCCCACTATGGCTACACCTTC. This sequence encodes CSVGQGVPHYGYTF. The chain couples TRBV29-1 to TRBJ1-2; 10 nucleotides line up with TRBD1. CDR1 SQVTM and CDR2 ANQGSEA come from the germline V gene. With 6 bases clipped from V and 3 bases from J, the junction kept 7 bases outside the gene matches. The CDR3 contains 14 residues.

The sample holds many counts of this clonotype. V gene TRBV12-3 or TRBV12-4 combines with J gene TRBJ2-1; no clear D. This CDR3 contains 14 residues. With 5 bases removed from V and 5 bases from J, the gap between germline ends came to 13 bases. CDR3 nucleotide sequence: TGTGCCAGCAGTACGTTTGTGATGAACAATGAGCAGTTCTTC. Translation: CASSTFVMNNEQFF.

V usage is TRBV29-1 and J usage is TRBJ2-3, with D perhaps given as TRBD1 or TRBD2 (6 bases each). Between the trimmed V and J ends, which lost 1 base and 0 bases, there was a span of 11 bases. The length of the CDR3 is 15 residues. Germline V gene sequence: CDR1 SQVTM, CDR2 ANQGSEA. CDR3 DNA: TGCAGCGTTGAAGTTGGGGGGCGAAGCACAGATACGCAGTATTTT. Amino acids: CSVEVGGRSTDTQYF.

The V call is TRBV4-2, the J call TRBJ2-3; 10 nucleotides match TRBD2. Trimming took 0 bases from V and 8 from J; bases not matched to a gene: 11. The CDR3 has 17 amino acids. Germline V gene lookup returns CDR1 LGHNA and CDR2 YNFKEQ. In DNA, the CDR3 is TGTGCCAGCAGCCAAGACGTAGCGGGGGGTAAGGGCGGTACGCAGTATTTT. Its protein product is CASSQDVAGGKGGTQYF.

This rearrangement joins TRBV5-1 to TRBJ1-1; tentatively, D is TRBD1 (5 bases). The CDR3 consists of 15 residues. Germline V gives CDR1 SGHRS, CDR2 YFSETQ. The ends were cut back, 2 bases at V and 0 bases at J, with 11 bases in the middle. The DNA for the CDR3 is TGCGCCAGCAGCTTCCGGGGGACCATGAACACTGAAGCTTTCTTT. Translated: CASSFRGTMNTEAFF.

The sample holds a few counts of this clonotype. CDR3: CARPSSSGNTEAFF. The CDR3 region has the DNA TGCGCCAGGCCGTCATCGTCGGGGAACACTGAAGCTTTCTTT. The chain links TRBV5-1 to TRBJ1-1; D is ambiguous. Germline V CDR1 and CDR2: SGHRS, YFSETQ. V gave up 8 bases and J gave up 1 base, with 15 bases separating them. The CDR3 has 14 residues.

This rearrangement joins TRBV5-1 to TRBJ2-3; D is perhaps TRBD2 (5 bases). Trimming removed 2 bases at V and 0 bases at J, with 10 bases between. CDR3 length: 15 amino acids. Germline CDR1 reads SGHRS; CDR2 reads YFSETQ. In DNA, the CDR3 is TGCGCCAGCAGCTTCGGGGTCCCTAGCACAGATACGCAGTATTTT. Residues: CASSFGVPSTDTQYF.

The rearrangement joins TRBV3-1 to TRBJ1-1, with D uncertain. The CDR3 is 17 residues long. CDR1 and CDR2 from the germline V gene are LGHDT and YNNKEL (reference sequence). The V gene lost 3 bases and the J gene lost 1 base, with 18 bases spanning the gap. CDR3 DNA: TGTGCCAGCAGCCAGTCAGTAGGTCCTTGGAGGAACACTGAAGCTTTCTTT. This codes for CASSQSVGPWRNTEAFF.

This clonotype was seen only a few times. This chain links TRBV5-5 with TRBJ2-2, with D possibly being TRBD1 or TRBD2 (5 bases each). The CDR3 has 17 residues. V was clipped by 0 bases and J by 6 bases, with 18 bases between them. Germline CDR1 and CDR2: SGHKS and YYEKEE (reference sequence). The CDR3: CASSLALALGVAGELFF. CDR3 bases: TGTGCCAGCAGCTTGGCTCTAGCTTTGGGGGTTGCCGGGGAGCTGTTTTTT.

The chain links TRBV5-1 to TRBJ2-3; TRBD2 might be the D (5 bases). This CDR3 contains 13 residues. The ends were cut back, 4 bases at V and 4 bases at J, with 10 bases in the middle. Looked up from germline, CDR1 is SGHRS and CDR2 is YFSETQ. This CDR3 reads CASSGIGADTQYF. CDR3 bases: TGCGCCAGCAGCGGCATCGGGGCAGATACGCAGTATTTT.

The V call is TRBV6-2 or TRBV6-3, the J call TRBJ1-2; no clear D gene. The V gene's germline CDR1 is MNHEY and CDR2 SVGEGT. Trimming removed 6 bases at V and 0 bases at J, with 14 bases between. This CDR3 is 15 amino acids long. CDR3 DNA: TGTGCCAGCAGCCCTACCATCAAAGCTAACTATGGCTACACCTTC. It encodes CASSPTIKANYGYTF.

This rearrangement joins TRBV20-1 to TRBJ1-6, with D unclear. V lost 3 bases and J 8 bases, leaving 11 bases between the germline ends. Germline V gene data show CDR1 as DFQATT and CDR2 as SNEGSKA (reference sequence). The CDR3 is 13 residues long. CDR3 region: CSASLNWDSPLHF. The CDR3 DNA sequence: TGCAGTGCTAGTTTGAATTGGGATTCACCCCTCCACTTT.

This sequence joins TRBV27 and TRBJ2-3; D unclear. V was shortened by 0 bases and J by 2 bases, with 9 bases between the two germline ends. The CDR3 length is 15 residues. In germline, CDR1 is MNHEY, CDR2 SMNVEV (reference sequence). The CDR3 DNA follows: TGTGCCAGCAGTTTATCGCCTGGAGCCACAGATACGCAGTATTTT. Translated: CASSLSPGATDTQYF.

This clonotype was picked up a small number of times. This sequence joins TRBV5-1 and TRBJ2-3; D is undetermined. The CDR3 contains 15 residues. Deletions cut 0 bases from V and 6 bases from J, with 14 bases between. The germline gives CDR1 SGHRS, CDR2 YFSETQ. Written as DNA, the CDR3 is TGCGCCAGCAGCTTGGAAGACCCAGGAATGGATACGCAGTATTTT. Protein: CASSLEDPGMDTQYF. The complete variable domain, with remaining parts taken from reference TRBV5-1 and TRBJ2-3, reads KAGVTQTPRYLIKTRGQQVTLSCSPISGHRSVSWYQQTPGQGLQFLFEYFSETQRNKGNFPGRFSGRQFSNSRSEMNVSTLELGDSALYLCASSLEDPGMDTQYFGPGTRLTVL.